The present TCR beta chain was sequenced within a study of blood T cell repertoires in COVID-19. The wider study: Researchers got acute and convalescent COVID-19 samples from the United States, Italy and Spain. T cells, B-cell-depleted T cells, or PBMCs provided the cDNA or gDNA that served as material.

In the original workflow: Reference gene primer amplification yielded estimated nucleated cell counts. Clones were read by immunoSEQ multiplex PCR, and TCRdb kept only the in-frame ones, dropping some. Clonal size and the V and J genes are those of that table, whereas D and trimming came from the DNA. The sample yields under 80,000 clones, around nine tenths seen once. The CDR3 spans 16 residues. Per germline, CDR1 SNHLY and CDR2 FYNNEI. Trimming shortened V by 1 base and J by 5 bases, and 12 bases separated the two germline ends. The sequenced sample was peripheral blood. The chain combines TRBV2 with TRBJ1-6; a possible D gene is TRBD1 (6 bases). The TCR was taken from a human donor in a cohort sampled during active COVID-19. The CDR3 DNA reads TGTGCCAGCAGTGAAGAGTCCGGGGACAATAATTCACCCCTCCACTTT. This encodes CASSEESGDNNSPLHF.